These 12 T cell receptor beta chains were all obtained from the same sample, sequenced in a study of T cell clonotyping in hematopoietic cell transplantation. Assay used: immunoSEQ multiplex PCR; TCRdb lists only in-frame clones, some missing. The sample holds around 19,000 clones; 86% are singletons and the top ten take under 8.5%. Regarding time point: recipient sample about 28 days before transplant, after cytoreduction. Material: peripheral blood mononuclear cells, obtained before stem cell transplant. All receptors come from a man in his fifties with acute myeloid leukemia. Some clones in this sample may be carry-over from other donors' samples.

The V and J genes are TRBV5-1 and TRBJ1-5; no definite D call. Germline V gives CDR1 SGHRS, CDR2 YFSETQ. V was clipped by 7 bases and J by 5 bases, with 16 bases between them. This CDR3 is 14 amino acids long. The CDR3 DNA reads TGCGCCAGCCTGAACGGGTACGCGGATCAGCCCCAGCATTTT. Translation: CASLNGYADQPQHF. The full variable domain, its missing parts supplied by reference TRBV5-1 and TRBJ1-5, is KAGVTQTPRYLIKTRGQQVTLSCSPISGHRSVSWYQQTPGQGLQFLFEYFSETQRNKGNFPGRFSGRQFSNSRSEMNVSTLELGDSALYLCASLNGYADQPQHFGDGTRLSIL.

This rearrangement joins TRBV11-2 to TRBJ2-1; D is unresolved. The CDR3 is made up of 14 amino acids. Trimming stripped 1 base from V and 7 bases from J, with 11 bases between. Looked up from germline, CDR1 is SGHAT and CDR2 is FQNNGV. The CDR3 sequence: CASSLAGTPNEQFF. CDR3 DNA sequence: TGTGCCAGCAGCTTAGCCGGTACCCCTAATGAGCAGTTCTTC. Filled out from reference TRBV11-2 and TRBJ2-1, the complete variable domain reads EAGVAQSPRYKIIEKRQSVAFWCNPISGHATLYWYQQILGQGPKLLIQFQNNGVVDDSQLPKDRFSAERLKGVDSTLKIQPAKLEDSAVYLCASSLAGTPNEQFFGPGTRLTVL.

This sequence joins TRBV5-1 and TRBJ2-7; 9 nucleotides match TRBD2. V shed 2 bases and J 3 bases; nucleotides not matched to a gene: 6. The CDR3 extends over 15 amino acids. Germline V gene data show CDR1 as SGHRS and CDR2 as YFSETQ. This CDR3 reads CASSLSGGSGYEQYF. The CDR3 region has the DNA TGCGCCAGCAGCTTAAGCGGGGGGTCCGGCTACGAGCAGTACTTC.

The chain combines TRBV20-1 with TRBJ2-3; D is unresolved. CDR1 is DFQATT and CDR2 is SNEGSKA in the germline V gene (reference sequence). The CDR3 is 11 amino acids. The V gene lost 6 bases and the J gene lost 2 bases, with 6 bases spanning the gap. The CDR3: CSALNTDTQYF. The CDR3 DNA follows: TGCAGTGCCTTGAACACAGATACGCAGTATTTT.

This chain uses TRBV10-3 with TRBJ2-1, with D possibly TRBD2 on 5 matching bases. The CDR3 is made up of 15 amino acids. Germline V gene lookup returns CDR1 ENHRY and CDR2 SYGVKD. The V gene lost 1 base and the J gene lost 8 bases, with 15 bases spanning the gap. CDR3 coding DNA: TGTGCCATCAGTGAGTGGGAGCGGTCTGGGGATGAGCAGTTCTTC. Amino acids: CAISEWERSGDEQFF.

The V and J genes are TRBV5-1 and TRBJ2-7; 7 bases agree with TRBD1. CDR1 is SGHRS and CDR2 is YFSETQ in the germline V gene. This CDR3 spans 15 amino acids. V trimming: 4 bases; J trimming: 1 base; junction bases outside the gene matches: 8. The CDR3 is CASSPIWDRSYEQYF. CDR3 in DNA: TGCGCCAGCAGCCCTATTTGGGACAGATCCTACGAGCAGTACTTC.

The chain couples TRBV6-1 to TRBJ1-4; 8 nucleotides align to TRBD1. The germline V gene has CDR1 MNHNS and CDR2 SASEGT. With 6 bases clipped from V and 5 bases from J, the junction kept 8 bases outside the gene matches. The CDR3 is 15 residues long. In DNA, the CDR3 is TGTGCCAGCAGGGCCCCCACAGGGGGAAATGAAAAACTGTTTTTT. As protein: CASRAPTGGNEKLFF.

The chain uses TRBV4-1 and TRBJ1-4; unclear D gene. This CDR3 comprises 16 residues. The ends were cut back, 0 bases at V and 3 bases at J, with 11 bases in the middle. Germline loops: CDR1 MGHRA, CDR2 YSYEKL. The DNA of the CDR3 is TGCGCCAGCAGCCAAGATTTCGGGCTCCCTAATGAAAAACTGTTTTTT. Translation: CASSQDFGLPNEKLFF.

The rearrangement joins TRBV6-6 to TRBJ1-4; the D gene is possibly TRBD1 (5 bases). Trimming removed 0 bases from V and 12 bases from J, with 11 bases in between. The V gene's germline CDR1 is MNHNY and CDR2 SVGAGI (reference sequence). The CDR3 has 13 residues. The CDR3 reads CASSYSDGGELFF. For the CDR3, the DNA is TGTGCCAGCAGTTACTCTGATGGGGGAGAACTGTTTTTT.

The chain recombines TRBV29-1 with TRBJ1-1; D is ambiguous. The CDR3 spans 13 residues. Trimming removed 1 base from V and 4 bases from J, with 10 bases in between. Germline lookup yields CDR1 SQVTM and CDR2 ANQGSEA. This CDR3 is CSVEARRGTEAFF. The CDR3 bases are TGCAGCGTTGAAGCCAGGCGGGGCACTGAAGCTTTCTTT.

Written as DNA, the CDR3 is TGTGCCAGCAGTTTAGCCCAGGCTGGGGCTTACAATGAGCAGTTCTTC. This translates into CASSLAQAGAYNEQFF. The chain joins TRBV28 to TRBJ2-1, with D perhaps TRBD1 (5 bases). The CDR3 is made up of 16 amino acids. V dropped 2 bases and J dropped 4 bases, with 15 bases sitting between them. CDR1 MDHEN and CDR2 SYDVKM come from the germline V gene.

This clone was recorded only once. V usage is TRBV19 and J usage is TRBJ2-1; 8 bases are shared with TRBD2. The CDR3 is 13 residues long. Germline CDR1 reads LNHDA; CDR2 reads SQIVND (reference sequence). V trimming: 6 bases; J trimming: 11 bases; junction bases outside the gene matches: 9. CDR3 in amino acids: CASSGGAARKQFF. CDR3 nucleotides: TGTGCCAGTAGCGGGGGGGCAGCCCGTAAGCAGTTCTTC.